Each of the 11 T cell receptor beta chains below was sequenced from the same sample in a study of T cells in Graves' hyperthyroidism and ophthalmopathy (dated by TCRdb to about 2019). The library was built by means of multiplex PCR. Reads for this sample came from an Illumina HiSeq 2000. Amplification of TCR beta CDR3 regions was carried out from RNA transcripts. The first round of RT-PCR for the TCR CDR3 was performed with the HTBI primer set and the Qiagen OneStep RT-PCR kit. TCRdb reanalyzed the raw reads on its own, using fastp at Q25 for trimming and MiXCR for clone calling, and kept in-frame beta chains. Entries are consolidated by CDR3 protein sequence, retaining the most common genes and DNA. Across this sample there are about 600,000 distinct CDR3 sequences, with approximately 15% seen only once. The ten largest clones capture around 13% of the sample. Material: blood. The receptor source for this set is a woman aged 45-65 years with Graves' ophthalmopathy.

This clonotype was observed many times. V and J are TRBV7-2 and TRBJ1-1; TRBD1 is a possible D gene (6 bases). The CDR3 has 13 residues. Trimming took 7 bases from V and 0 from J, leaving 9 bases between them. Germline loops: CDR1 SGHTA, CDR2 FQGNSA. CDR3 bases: TGTGCCAGCAACGGACAGTTGAACACTGAAGCTTTCTTT. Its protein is CASNGQLNTEAFF. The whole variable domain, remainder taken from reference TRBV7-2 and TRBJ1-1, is GAGVSQSPSNKVTEKGKDVELRCDPISGHTALYWYRQSLGQGLEFLIYFQGNSAPDKSGLPSDRFSAERTGGSVSTLTIQRTQQEDSAVYLCASNGQLNTEAFFGQGTRLTVV.

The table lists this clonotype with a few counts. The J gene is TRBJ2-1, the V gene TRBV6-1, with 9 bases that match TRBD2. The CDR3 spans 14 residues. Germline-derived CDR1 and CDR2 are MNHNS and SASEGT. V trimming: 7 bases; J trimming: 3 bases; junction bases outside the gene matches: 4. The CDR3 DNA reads TGTGCCAGCACCCGGACTAGCGACTACAATGAGCAGTTCTTC. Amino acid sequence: CASTRTSDYNEQFF.

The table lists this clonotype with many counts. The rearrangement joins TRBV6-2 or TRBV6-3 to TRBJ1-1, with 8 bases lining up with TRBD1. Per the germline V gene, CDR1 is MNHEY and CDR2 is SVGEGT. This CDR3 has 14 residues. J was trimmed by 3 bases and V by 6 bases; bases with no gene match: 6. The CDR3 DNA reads TGTGCCAGCAGCCGGACAGGGTGGGACACTGAAGCTTTCTTT. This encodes CASSRTGWDTEAFF.

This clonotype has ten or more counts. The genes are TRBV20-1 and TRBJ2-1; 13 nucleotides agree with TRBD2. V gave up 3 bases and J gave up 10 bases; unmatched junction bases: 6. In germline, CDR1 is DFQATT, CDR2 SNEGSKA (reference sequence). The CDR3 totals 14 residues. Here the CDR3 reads CSASGLAGDREQFF. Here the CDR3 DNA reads TGCAGTGCTAGTGGACTAGCGGGAGACCGGGAGCAGTTCTTC.

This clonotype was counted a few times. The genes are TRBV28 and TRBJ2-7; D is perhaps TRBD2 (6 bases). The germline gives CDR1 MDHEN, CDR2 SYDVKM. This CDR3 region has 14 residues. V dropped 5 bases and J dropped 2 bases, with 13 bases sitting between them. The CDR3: CASSDGGLTYEQYF. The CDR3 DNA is TGTGCCAGCAGTGACGGGGGTTTGACCTACGAGCAGTACTTC.

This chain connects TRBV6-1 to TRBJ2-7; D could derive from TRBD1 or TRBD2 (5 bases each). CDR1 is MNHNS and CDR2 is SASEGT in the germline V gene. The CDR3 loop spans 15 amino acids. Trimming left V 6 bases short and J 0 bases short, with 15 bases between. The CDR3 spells CASRSTTGGSYEQYF. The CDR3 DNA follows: TGTGCCAGCAGAAGTACTACTGGGGGCTCCTACGAGCAGTACTTC.

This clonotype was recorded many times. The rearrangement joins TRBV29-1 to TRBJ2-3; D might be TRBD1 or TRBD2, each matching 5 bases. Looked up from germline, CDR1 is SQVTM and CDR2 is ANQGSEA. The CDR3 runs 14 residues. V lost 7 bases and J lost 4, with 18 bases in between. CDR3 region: CSADRGGGADTQYF. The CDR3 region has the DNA TGCAGCGCCGACAGAGGAGGTGGGGCAGATACGCAGTATTTT.

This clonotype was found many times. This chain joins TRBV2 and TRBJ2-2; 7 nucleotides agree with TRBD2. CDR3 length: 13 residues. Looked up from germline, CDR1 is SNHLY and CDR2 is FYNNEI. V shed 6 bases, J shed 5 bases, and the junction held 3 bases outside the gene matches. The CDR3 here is CASSGEGTGELFF. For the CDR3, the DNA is TGTGCCAGCAGCGGGGAGGGAACCGGGGAGCTGTTTTTT. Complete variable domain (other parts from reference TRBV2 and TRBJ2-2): EPEVTQTPSHQVTQMGQEVILRCVPISNHLYFYWYRQILGQKVEFLVSFYNNEISEKSEIFDDQFSVERPDGSNFTLKIRSTKLEDSAMYFCASSGEGTGELFFGEGSRLTVL.

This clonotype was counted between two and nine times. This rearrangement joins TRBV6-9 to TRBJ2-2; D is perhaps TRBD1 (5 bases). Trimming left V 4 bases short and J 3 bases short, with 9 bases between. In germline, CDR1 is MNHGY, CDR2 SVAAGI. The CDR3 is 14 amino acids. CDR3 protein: CASSSLGDTGELFF. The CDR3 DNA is TGTGCCAGCAGTTCCCTAGGGGACACCGGGGAGCTGTTTTTT.

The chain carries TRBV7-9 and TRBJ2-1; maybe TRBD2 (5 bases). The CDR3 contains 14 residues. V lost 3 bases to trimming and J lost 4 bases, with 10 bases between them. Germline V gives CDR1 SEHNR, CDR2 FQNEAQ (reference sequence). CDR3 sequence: CASSLSEGYNEQFF. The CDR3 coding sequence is TGTGCCAGCAGCTTGAGCGAGGGTTACAATGAGCAGTTCTTC.

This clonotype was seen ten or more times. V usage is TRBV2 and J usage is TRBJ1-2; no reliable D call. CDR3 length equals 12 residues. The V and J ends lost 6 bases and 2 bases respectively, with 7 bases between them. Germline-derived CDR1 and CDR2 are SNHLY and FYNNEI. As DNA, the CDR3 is TGTGCCAGCAGGGGAGGGAACTATGGCTACACCTTC. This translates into CASRGGNYGYTF. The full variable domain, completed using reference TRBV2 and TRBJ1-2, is EPEVTQTPSHQVTQMGQEVILRCVPISNHLYFYWYRQILGQKVEFLVSFYNNEISEKSEIFDDQFSVERPDGSNFTLKIRSTKLEDSAMYFCASRGGNYGYTFGSGTRLTVV.